These 13 T cell receptor beta chains were all obtained from the same sample, sequenced in a study of blood T cell repertoires in COVID-19. TCRdb keeps only in-frame clones here, not all; method: immunoSEQ multiplex PCR. The sample includes nearly 350,000 clones, around nine tenths of them seen just once. The specimen sequenced was peripheral blood. The receptors stem from a woman aged 65 to 85 with COVID-19, enrolled during active disease.

The chain employs TRBV2 and TRBJ1-4; D gene unclear. Germline CDR1 is SNHLY and CDR2 is FYNNEI. V was pared by 0 bases and J by 14 bases, with 7 bases between. This CDR3 has 11 residues. CDR3 residues: CASSEATQLFF. The DNA for the CDR3 is TGTGCCAGCAGTGAAGCTACCCAGCTGTTTTTT. The whole variable domain, remainder taken from reference TRBV2 and TRBJ1-4, is EPEVTQTPSHQVTQMGQEVILRCVPISNHLYFYWYRQILGQKVEFLVSFYNNEISEKSEIFDDQFSVERPDGSNFTLKIRSTKLEDSAMYFCASSEATQLFFGSGTQLSVL.

The chain links TRBV2 to TRBJ1-2, with D possibly being TRBD1 (6 bases). CDR3 length equals 13 residues. V lost 8 bases and J lost 4, with 14 bases in between. The germline CDR1 and CDR2 sequences are SNHLY and FYNNEI. The CDR3 sequence is CASRRGPIYGYTF. The CDR3 DNA reads as TGTGCCAGCCGCAGGGGCCCAATCTATGGCTACACCTTC.

J is TRBJ1-2 and V is TRBV6-5; D is unresolved. Trimming stripped 6 bases from V and 6 bases from J, with 11 bases between. Germline V gives CDR1 MNHEY, CDR2 SVGAGI. This CDR3 contains 12 residues. The CDR3 loop is CASSATRDGYTF. The CDR3 DNA follows: TGTGCCAGCAGCGCCACGAGGGATGGCTACACCTTC.

The chain couples TRBV5-1 to TRBJ2-7; TRBD2 aligns across 9 bases. CDR3 length equals 14 residues. Trimming cost V 0 bases and J 7 bases; bases outside gene matches: 5. Germline assignment: CDR1 SGHRS and CDR2 YFSETQ. The CDR3 loop is CASSLGASGTEQYF. CDR3 sequence (DNA): TGCGCCAGCAGCTTGGGAGCTAGCGGGACAGAGCAGTACTTC. Looking up the rest from reference TRBV5-1 and TRBJ2-7 gives the full variable domain: KAGVTQTPRYLIKTRGQQVTLSCSPISGHRSVSWYQQTPGQGLQFLFEYFSETQRNKGNFPGRFSGRQFSNSRSEMNVSTLELGDSALYLCASSLGASGTEQYFGPGTRLTVT.

The chain employs TRBV4-1 and TRBJ2-7; the D gene is possibly TRBD2 (5 bases). Germline CDR1 and CDR2: MGHRA and YSYEKL. Trimming left V 3 bases short and J 13 bases short, with 22 bases between. The CDR3 spans 14 residues. CDR3 region: CASSHPDYLDRAYF. The CDR3 bases are TGCGCCAGCAGCCATCCTGACTACCTGGATAGGGCATACTTC.

The V call is TRBV30, the J call TRBJ1-1; tentative D call: TRBD1 (5 bases). Germline CDR1 GTSNPN, CDR2 SVGIG (reference sequence). The CDR3 runs 14 residues. V was shortened by 6 bases and J by 7 bases, with 21 bases between the two germline ends. The CDR3 coding sequence is TGTGCCTGCCGAACAGGCAGGGCTATGGGTGAAGCTTTCTTT. It specifies CACRTGRAMGEAFF.

This clone was seen a handful of times. This rearrangement joins TRBV7-8 to TRBJ1-1, with 12 bases that match TRBD1. The CDR3 has 14 amino acids. V lost 4 bases and J lost 7; bases outside the gene matches: 4. Per germline, CDR1 SGHVS and CDR2 FQNEAQ. In DNA, the CDR3 is TGTGCCAGCAGCTGGGGACAGGGGGCCGGTGAAGCTTTCTTT. Translated, it gives CASSWGQGAGEAFF.

V gene TRBV7-8 combines with J gene TRBJ1-5, with D unclear. The V gene lost 5 bases and the J gene lost 0 bases, with 11 bases spanning the gap. The CDR3 totals 15 residues. Germline CDR1 and CDR2: SGHVS and FQNEAQ. In DNA form, the CDR3 reads TGTGCCAGCAGCCGAGGCGGTGTTAGCAATCAGCCCCAGCATTTT. It specifies CASSRGGVSNQPQHF.

The chain recombines TRBV6-5 with TRBJ2-2; perhaps TRBD2 as D (7 bases). The CDR3 length is 14 residues. Trimming shortened V by 8 bases and J by 5 bases, and 15 bases separated the two germline ends. Per germline, CDR1 MNHEY and CDR2 SVGAGI. The CDR3 bases are TGTGCCAGCGAGGGGGAGGGGAAAACCGGGGAGCTGTTTTTT. It yields the protein CASEGEGKTGELFF.

The chain couples TRBV3-1 (or the pseudogene TRBV3-2) to TRBJ1-2, with no clear D. CDR1 and CDR2 from the germline V gene are LGHDT and YNNKEL (reference sequence). The CDR3 is 12 residues long. Trimming took 5 bases from V and 7 from J, leaving 11 bases between them. The CDR3 region has the DNA TGTGCCAGCAGCTTCTACCGGGGTGGCTACACCTTC. Translating it yields CASSFYRGGYTF.

The chain links TRBV10-3 to TRBJ2-7, with D possibly matching TRBD1 (6 bases). The CDR3 runs to 13 residues. The V end lost 3 bases, the J end lost 4 bases, and 10 bases lay between the germline ends. Germline V gene lookup returns CDR1 ENHRY and CDR2 SYGVKD. This chain's CDR3 is CAISDPGAYEQYF. CDR3 in DNA: TGTGCCATCAGTGACCCAGGGGCGTACGAGCAGTACTTC.

This chain links TRBV30 with TRBJ1-1; 8 positions match TRBD1. Trimming removed 4 bases from V and 4 bases from J; junction bases left unmatched: 5. Germline assignment: CDR1 GTSNPN and CDR2 SVGIG (reference sequence). This CDR3 contains 13 residues. In nucleotides, the CDR3 is TGTGCCTGGACAGGGGGCCTGGGCACTGAAGCTTTCTTT. Translated: CAWTGGLGTEAFF. The full variable domain, with the rest looked up from reference TRBV30 and TRBJ1-1, is SQTIHQWPATLVQPVGSPLSLECTVEGTSNPNLYWYRQAAGRGLQLLFYSVGIGQISSEVPQNLSASRPQDRQFILSSKKLLLSDSGFYLCAWTGGLGTEAFFGQGTRLTVV.

The rearrangement links TRBV7-2 to TRBJ1-1, with D perhaps matching TRBD1 (6 bases). V lost 3 bases and J lost 4, with 12 bases in between. Germline CDR1 reads SGHTA; CDR2 reads FQGNSA. This CDR3 contains 14 residues. The CDR3 DNA sequence: TGTGCCAGCAGCTTTACAGGGTCTGGCACTGAAGCTTTCTTT. As protein: CASSFTGSGTEAFF.